What follows are 7 T cell receptor beta chains derived from one specimen sequenced in a study of siplizumab effects on memory and regulatory T cells. Assay used: immunoSEQ multiplex PCR; TCRdb lists only in-frame clones, some missing. The data contain approximately 82,000 clones, 80% to 90% of them singletons. The material sequenced was Tregs sorted from blood. The receptors here all came from a human donor in good health.

The chain has TRBV7-8 and TRBJ1-2, with D unclear. The CDR3 has 11 amino acids. Between the trimmed V and J ends, which lost 6 bases and 7 bases, there was a span of 9 bases. Per germline, CDR1 SGHVS and CDR2 FQNEAQ. CDR3 sequence: CASSNRFGYTF. CDR3 in DNA: TGTGCCAGCAGTAACCGATTTGGCTACACCTTC. Together with reference TRBV7-8 and TRBJ1-2, the CDR3 gives the full variable domain: GAGVSQSPRYKVAKRGQDVALRCDPISGHVSLFWYQQALGQGPEFLTYFQNEAQLDKSGLPSDRFFAERPEGSVSTLKIQRTQQEDSAVYLCASSNRFGYTFGSGTRLTVV.

J is TRBJ2-2 and V is TRBV19; D may be TRBD1 (6 bases). V gave up 2 bases and J gave up 5 bases, with 15 bases separating them. The CDR3 is 16 residues long. The germline V gene has CDR1 LNHDA and CDR2 SQIVND (reference sequence). CDR3 residues: CASSILPGRGTGELFF. CDR3 sequence (DNA): TGTGCCAGTAGTATACTCCCCGGAAGGGGGACCGGGGAGCTGTTTTTT.

This chain joins TRBV5-6 and TRBJ2-1; 8 bases line up with TRBD2. The CDR3 sequence is 16 residues long. After removal of 4 bases from V and 4 bases from J, the junction contained 10 bases not matched to a gene. From germline, CDR1 is SGHDT and CDR2 YYEEEE. The CDR3 sequence is CASSPESGGLYNEQFF. The CDR3 bases are TGTGCCAGCAGCCCCGAGAGCGGGGGCCTATACAATGAGCAGTTCTTC. Drawing the rest from reference TRBV5-6 and TRBJ2-1, the complete variable domain is DAGVTQSPTHLIKTRGQQVTLRCSPKSGHDTVSWYQQALGQGPQFIFQYYEEEERQRGNFPDRFSGHQFPNYSSELNVNALLLGDSALYLCASSPESGGLYNEQFFGPGTRLTVL.

This clone was found once. This chain uses TRBV10-3 with TRBJ2-3; TRBD1 might be the D (6 bases). The germline V gene encodes CDR1 ENHRY and CDR2 SYGVKD. V shed 4 bases and J shed 0 bases, with 8 bases lying between them. This CDR3 has 14 residues. The CDR3 DNA is TGTGCCATCAGTGGGGGGCCTAGCACAGATACGCAGTATTTT. Encoded protein: CAISGGPSTDTQYF.

The gene calls are TRBV12-5 and TRBJ2-7; unclear D gene. Germline-derived CDR1 and CDR2 are LGHNT and FRNRAP. The V end lost 3 bases, the J end lost 6 bases, and 18 bases lay between the germline ends. This CDR3 contains 15 residues. The CDR3 bases are TGTGCTAGTGGTTTTTCGTCGACGGTGAATCGCGAGCAGTACTTC. It translates to CASGFSSTVNREQYF.

The V call is TRBV5-5, the J call TRBJ2-2; perhaps TRBD1 as D (6 bases). From germline, CDR1 is SGHKS and CDR2 YYEKEE (reference sequence). V lost 4 bases, J lost 1 base, and 14 bases lay in between. This CDR3 is 16 amino acids long. The CDR3, as DNA: TGTGCCAGCAGCCCTCCCGGGACAAGGAACACCGGGGAGCTGTTTTTT. It specifies CASSPPGTRNTGELFF.

The chain has TRBV27 and TRBJ1-2; 8 bases are shared with TRBD1. The CDR3 runs to 14 residues. The V gene end was trimmed by 0 bases and the J gene end by 8 bases; junction bases not matched to a gene: 5. The V gene's germline CDR1 is MNHEY and CDR2 SMNVEV (reference sequence). CDR3 loop: CASSLSSRTGGYTF. CDR3 nucleotides: TGTGCCAGCAGTTTATCGAGCCGGACAGGGGGCTACACCTTC.